This T cell receptor (beta chain) was recovered during a study of T cell changes during pregnancy in multiple sclerosis. V lost 2 bases to trimming and J lost 4 bases, with 11 bases between them. Germline V gives CDR1 LNHDA, CDR2 SQIVND (reference sequence). The CDR3 spans 14 residues. Assay used: immunoSEQ multiplex PCR; TCRdb lists only in-frame clones, some missing. The sample holds approximately 74,000 clones, roughly nine tenths seen once. The sample consisted of peripheral blood, taken before pregnancy. The sequence was obtained from a female donor with multiple sclerosis, enrolled in a pregnancy study. The chain is built from TRBV19 and TRBJ2-5, with D maybe TRBD1 (6 bases). CDR3: CASSIILGGETQYF. In nucleotides, the CDR3 is TGTGCCAGTAGTATAATATTAGGGGGAGAGACCCAGTACTTC.